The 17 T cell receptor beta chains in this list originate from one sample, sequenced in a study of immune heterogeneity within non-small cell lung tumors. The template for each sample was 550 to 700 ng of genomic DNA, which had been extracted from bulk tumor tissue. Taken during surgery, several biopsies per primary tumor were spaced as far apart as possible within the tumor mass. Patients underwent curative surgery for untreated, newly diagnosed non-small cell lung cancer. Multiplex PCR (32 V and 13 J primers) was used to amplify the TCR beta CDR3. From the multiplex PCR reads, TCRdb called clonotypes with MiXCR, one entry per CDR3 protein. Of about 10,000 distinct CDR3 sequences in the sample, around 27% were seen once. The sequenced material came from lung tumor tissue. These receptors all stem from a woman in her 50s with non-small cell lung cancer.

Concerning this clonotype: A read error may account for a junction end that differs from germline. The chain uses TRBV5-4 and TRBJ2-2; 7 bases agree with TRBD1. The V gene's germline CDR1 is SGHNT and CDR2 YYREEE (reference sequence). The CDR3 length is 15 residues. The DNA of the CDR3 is TGTGCCAGCAGCGCGGACAGGATGAACACCGGGGAGCTGCTTTTT. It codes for CASSADRMNTGELLF.

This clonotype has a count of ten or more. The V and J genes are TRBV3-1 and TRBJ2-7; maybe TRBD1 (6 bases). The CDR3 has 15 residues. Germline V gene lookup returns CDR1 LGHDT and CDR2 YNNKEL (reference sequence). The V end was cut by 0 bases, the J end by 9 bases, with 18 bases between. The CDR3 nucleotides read TGTGCCAGCAGCCAAGATTCAGGGGATTTTCGTGCGCAGTACTTC. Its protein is CASSQDSGDFRAQYF.

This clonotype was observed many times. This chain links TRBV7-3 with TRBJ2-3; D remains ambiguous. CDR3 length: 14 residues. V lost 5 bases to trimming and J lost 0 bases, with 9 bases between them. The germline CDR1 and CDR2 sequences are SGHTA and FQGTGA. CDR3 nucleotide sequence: TGTGCCAGCAGCGCTTATACTAGCACAGATACGCAGTATTTT. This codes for CASSAYTSTDTQYF. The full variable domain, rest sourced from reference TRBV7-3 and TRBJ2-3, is GAGVSQTPSNKVTEKGKYVELRCDPISGHTALYWYRQSLGQGPEFLIYFQGTGAADDSGLPNDRFFAVRPEGSVSTLKIQRTERGDSAVYLCASSAYTSTDTQYFGPGTRLTVL.

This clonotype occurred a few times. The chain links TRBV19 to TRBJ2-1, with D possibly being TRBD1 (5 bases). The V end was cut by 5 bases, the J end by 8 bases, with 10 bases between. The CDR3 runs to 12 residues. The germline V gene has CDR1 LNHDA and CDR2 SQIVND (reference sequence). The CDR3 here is CASSFQGDEQFF. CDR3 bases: TGTGCCAGTAGTTTCCAGGGTGATGAGCAGTTCTTC.

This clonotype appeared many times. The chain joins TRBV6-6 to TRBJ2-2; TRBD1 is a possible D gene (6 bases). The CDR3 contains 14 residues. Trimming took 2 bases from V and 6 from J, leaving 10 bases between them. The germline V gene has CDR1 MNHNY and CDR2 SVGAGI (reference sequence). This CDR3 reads CASSYPDRPGELFF. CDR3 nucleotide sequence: TGTGCCAGCAGTTACCCAGACAGGCCCGGGGAGCTGTTTTTT.

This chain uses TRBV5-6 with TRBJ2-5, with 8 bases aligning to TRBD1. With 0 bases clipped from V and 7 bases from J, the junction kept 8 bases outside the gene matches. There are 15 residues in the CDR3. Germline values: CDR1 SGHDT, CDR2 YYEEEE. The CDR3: CASSLARQGKGTQYF. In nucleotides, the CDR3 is TGTGCCAGCAGCTTGGCCCGACAGGGGAAGGGGACCCAGTACTTC.

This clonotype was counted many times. CDR3 nucleotide sequence: TGTGCCAGCAGTTACTCCCGGGTAGCGGGAGCGGGAGAGCAGTTCTTC. Its translation is CASSYSRVAGAGEQFF. The chain employs TRBV6-6 and TRBJ2-1; 9 bases map to TRBD2. CDR3 size: 16 residues. Germline CDR1 MNHNY, CDR2 SVGAGI (reference sequence). V gave up 0 bases and J gave up 10 bases; unmatched junction bases: 10.

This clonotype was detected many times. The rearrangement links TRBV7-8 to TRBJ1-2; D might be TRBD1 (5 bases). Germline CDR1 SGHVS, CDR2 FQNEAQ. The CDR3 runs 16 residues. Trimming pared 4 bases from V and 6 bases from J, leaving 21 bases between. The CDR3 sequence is CASSSQFLGGDDGYTF. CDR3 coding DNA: TGTGCCAGCAGCTCCCAATTCCTGGGGGGGGATGATGGCTACACCTTC. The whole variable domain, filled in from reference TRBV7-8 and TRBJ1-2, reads GAGVSQSPRYKVAKRGQDVALRCDPISGHVSLFWYQQALGQGPEFLTYFQNEAQLDKSGLPSDRFFAERPEGSVSTLKIQRTQQEDSAVYLCASSSQFLGGDDGYTFGSGTRLTVV.

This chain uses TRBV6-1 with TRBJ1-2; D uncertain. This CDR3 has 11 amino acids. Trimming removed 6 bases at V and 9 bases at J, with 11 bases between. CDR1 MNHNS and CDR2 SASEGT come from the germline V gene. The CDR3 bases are TGTGCCAGCAGAGACATGTTGAGCTACACCTTC. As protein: CASRDMLSYTF.

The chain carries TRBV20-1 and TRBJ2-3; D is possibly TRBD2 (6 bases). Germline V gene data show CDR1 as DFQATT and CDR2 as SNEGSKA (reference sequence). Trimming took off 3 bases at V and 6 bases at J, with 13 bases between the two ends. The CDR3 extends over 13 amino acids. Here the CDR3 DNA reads TGCAGTGCTAGTAAGGATCGGGGGGATACGCAGTATTTT. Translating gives CSASKDRGDTQYF.

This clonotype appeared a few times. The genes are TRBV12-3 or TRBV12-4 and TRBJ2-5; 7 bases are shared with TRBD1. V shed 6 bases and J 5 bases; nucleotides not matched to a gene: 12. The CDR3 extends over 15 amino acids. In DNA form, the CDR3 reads TGTGCCAGCAGAAATGGACAGGCCTGGGCTGAGACCCAGTACTTC. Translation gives CASRNGQAWAETQYF.

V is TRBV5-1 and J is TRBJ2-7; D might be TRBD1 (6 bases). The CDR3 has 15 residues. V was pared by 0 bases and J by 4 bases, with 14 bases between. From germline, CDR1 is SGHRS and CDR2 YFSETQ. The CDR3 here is CASSLGPGTSYEQYF. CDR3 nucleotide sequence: TGCGCCAGCAGCTTGGGGCCCGGGACATCGTACGAGCAGTACTTC.

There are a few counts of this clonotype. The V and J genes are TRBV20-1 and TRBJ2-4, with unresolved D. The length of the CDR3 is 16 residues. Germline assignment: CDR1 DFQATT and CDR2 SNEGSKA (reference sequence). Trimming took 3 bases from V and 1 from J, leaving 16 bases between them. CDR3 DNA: TGCAGTGCTAGGTTTGGTGGCCCGACGGCCAAAAACATTCAGTACTTC. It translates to CSARFGGPTAKNIQYF.

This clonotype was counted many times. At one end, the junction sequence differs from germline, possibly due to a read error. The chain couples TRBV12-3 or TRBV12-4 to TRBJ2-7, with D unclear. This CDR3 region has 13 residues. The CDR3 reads CAGSLVGSGQQYF. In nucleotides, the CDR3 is TGTGCCGGCAGTTTAGTAGGGTCTGGCCAGCAGTACTTC.

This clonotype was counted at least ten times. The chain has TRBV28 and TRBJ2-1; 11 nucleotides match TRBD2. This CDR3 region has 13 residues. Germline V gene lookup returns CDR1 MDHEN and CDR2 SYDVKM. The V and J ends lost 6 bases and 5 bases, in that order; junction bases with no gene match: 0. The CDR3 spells CASRLAGDNEQFF. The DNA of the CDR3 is TGTGCCAGCAGACTAGCGGGGGACAATGAGCAGTTCTTC.

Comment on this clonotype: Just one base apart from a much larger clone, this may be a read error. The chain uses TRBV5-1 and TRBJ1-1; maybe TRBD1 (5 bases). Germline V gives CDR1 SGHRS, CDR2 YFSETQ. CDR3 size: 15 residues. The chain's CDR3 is CASRGGGDLNTEASF. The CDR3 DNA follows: TGCGCCAGCAGGGGCGGAGGGGACCTGAACACTGAAGCTTCCTTT.

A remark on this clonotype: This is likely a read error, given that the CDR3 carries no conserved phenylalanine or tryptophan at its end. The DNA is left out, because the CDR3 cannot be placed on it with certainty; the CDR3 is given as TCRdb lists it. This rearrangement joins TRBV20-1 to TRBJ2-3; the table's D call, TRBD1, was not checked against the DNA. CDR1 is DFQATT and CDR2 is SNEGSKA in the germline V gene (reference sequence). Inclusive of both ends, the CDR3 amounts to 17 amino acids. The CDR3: CSARDESTGRYEQYFGP.